A single sample is the source of the 22 T cell receptor beta chains below, sequenced in a study of OX40 agonist ivuxolimab in advanced cancers. Library prep was done by the immunoSEQ multiplex PCR assay. In TCRdb, the immuneACCESS table is reduced to in-frame sequences with V and J assigned. These tables do not hold every clone; where another copy was compared, an unresolved V gene accounts for under half, and the others remain unexplained. Across this sample there are about 88,000 clones, with approximately 85% seen only once. The top ten constitute about 3.8% of the sample. The sample consisted of CD4+ or CD8+ T cells sorted from blood, taken in a trial of the OX40 agonist ivuxolimab. All receptors derive from an adult with an advanced solid tumor such as melanoma, head and neck, liver or kidney cancer.

The CDR3 nucleotides read TGTGCTAGTGAGGACAGGGGGCTTGACACCGGGGAGCTGTTTTTT. Translating it yields CASEDRGLDTGELFF. The chain has TRBV12-5 and TRBJ2-2, with 11 positions matching TRBD1. The germline V gene encodes CDR1 LGHNT and CDR2 FRNRAP. With 7 bases clipped from V and 3 bases from J, the junction kept 4 bases outside the gene matches. The CDR3 totals 15 residues. Combining the CDR3 with reference TRBV12-5 and TRBJ2-2 gives the whole variable domain DARVTQTPRHKVTEMGQEVTMRCQPILGHNTVFWYRQTMMQGLELLAYFRNRAPLDDSGMPKDRFSAEMPDATLATLKIQPSEPRDSAVYFCASEDRGLDTGELFFGEGSRLTVL.

This rearrangement joins TRBV7-8 to TRBJ2-2; TRBD2 matches 8 bases. This CDR3 has 16 amino acids. Unmatched junction bases numbered 6, after V lost 4 bases and J lost 2 bases. Germline V lookup: CDR1 SGHVS, CDR2 FQNEAQ. CDR3 DNA sequence: TGTGCCAGCAGCTCCGGGACTAGGGCAAACACCGGGGAGCTGTTTTTT. The encoded protein is CASSSGTRANTGELFF.

The chain carries TRBV9 and TRBJ1-1; D remains unclear. V lost 2 bases, J lost 4 bases, and 9 bases lay in between. From germline, CDR1 is SGDLS and CDR2 YYNGEE. This CDR3 is built from 13 residues. The CDR3 nucleotides are TGTGCCAGCAGCGTTAGGACGGGCACTGAAGCTTTCTTT. Amino acid sequence: CASSVRTGTEAFF.

The chain uses TRBV11-2 and TRBJ2-5; TRBD2 matches at 8 bases. The germline gives CDR1 SGHAT, CDR2 FQNNGV. This CDR3 region has 16 residues. Germline trimming cut 2 bases from V and 5 bases from J; bases unmatched to any gene: 10. CDR3 loop: CASSLILAGGSETQYF. As DNA, the CDR3 is TGTGCCAGCAGCTTAATCCTCGCGGGAGGTTCTGAGACCCAGTACTTC. Full variable domain (outside the CDR3, taken from reference TRBV11-2 and TRBJ2-5): EAGVAQSPRYKIIEKRQSVAFWCNPISGHATLYWYQQILGQGPKLLIQFQNNGVVDDSQLPKDRFSAERLKGVDSTLKIQPAKLEDSAVYLCASSLILAGGSETQYFGPGTRLLVL.

V and J are TRBV30 and TRBJ2-6; D gene unclear. The CDR3 contains 14 residues. CDR1 and CDR2 (germline): GTSNPN, SVGIG (reference sequence). Trimming shortened V by 0 bases and J by 4 bases, and 7 bases separated the two germline ends. The CDR3 protein is CAWSVHSGANVLTF. CDR3 sequence (DNA): TGTGCCTGGAGTGTTCATAGCGGGGCCAACGTCCTGACTTTC.

CDR3 protein: CASSNYNRGTGELFF. The CDR3 DNA is TGTGCCAGCAGCAATTATAACAGGGGGACCGGGGAGCTGTTTTTT. J is TRBJ2-2 and V is TRBV4-2; 8 bases agree with TRBD1. This CDR3 is 15 amino acids long. Germline V gene sequence: CDR1 LGHNA, CDR2 YNFKEQ. V gave up 5 bases and J gave up 5 bases; unmatched junction bases: 7.

The chain combines TRBV7-2 with TRBJ2-3, with D unresolved. Germline V gene sequence: CDR1 SGHTA, CDR2 FQGNSA. The CDR3 sequence is 16 residues long. The V and J ends lost 0 bases and 4 bases respectively, with 14 bases between them. The CDR3 region is CASSLADATRADTQYF. The CDR3 DNA reads TGTGCCAGCAGCTTAGCCGACGCGACAAGAGCAGATACGCAGTATTTT.

The chain links TRBV6-1 to TRBJ1-1; D is perhaps TRBD1 (6 bases). The CDR3 covers 15 residues. V was trimmed by 9 bases and J by 0 bases, leaving 17 bases between them. Per the germline V gene, CDR1 is MNHNS and CDR2 is SASEGT. Here the CDR3 DNA reads TGTGCCAGTAAGGGGGAGACGGTTATGAACACTGAAGCTTTCTTT. This gives the protein CASKGETVMNTEAFF.

The V call is TRBV28, the J call TRBJ1-5; no clear D gene. This CDR3 has 13 residues. Germline V gene sequence: CDR1 MDHEN, CDR2 SYDVKM. Trimming removed 8 bases from V and 1 base from J, with 9 bases in between. CDR3 nucleotide sequence: TGTGCCAGCGTAAGGTTGAGCAATCAGCCCCAGCATTTT. It encodes CASVRLSNQPQHF. The entire variable domain, with the rest obtained from reference TRBV28 and TRBJ1-5, is as follows: DVKVTQSSRYLVKRTGEKVFLECVQDMDHENMFWYRQDPGLGLRLIYFSYDVKMKEKGDIPEGYSVSREKKERFSLILESASTNQTSMYLCASVRLSNQPQHFGDGTRLSIL.

The J gene is TRBJ2-7, the V gene TRBV27, with D perhaps TRBD2 (6 bases). The CDR3 sequence is 14 residues long. Germline V gene sequence: CDR1 MNHEY, CDR2 SMNVEV (reference sequence). Trimming took 4 bases from V and 5 from J, leaving 15 bases between them. The CDR3 protein is CASSWGSGPNEQYF. The CDR3 coding sequence is TGTGCCAGCAGTTGGGGTAGCGGTCCCAACGAGCAGTACTTC.

The chain has TRBV11-3 and TRBJ1-1; D gene ambiguous. Germline V gene sequence: CDR1 SGHNT, CDR2 YENEEA. V was trimmed by 4 bases and J by 5 bases, leaving 17 bases between them. There are 15 residues in the CDR3. CDR3 amino acids: CASSSRGYRGTEAFF. The CDR3 DNA reads as TGTGCCAGCAGCTCGAGAGGCTACCGCGGGACTGAAGCTTTCTTT.

The gene calls are TRBV7-9 and TRBJ2-7, with TRBD2 identical over 7 bases. This CDR3 spans 12 amino acids. CDR1 SEHNR and CDR2 FQNEAQ come from the germline V gene (reference sequence). The junction had 12 bases not matched to a gene; V was cut back by 7 bases and J by 12 bases. As DNA, the CDR3 is TGTGCCAGCAACGAAGAAGGGAGGGCCCCGTACTTC. Protein sequence: CASNEEGRAPYF.

This chain connects TRBV7-2 to TRBJ2-7; 8 bases are a match to TRBD2. The V gene's germline CDR1 is SGHTA and CDR2 FQGNSA. V lost 0 bases and J lost 6; bases outside the gene matches: 4. This CDR3 is 14 amino acids long. In DNA form, the CDR3 reads TGTGCCAGCAGCTTAGCCGGGGGGGGTACCGAGCAGTACTTC. Translated, it gives CASSLAGGGTEQYF.

The chain joins TRBV19 to TRBJ2-5; D is undetermined. Germline V lookup: CDR1 LNHDA, CDR2 SQIVND (reference sequence). V was cut by 3 bases and J by 0 bases, with 8 bases left in between. This CDR3 is 14 amino acids long. The CDR3 DNA follows: TGTGCCAGTAGTATCGCCCCTCACCAAGAGACCCAGTACTTC. Protein sequence: CASSIAPHQETQYF.

The V gene is TRBV6-6, the J gene TRBJ2-1, with 7 bases aligning to TRBD2. The junction had 3 bases not matched to a gene; V was cut back by 6 bases and J by 1 base. CDR1 and CDR2 (germline): MNHNY, SVGAGI (reference sequence). The CDR3 length is 14 residues. The CDR3 DNA follows: TGTGCCAGCAGAATAGCGGGTTCCTACAATGAGCAGTTCTTC. It yields the protein CASRIAGSYNEQFF.

The chain recombines TRBV6-1 with TRBJ1-4, with D unclear. The CDR3 extends over 15 amino acids. CDR1 is MNHNS, CDR2 SASEGT, per germline. V shed 4 bases and J shed 6 bases, with 15 bases lying between them. As DNA, the CDR3 is TGTGCCAGCAGTGCATCCTCATGGAGGGATGAAAAACTGTTTTTT. The encoded protein is CASSASSWRDEKLFF.

The chain is built from TRBV7-2 and TRBJ1-2; unclear D gene. V dropped 5 bases and J dropped 4 bases, with 17 bases sitting between them. The CDR3 spans 15 residues. CDR1 SGHTA and CDR2 FQGNSA come from the germline V gene. The CDR3 protein is CASSQPLDGGYGYTF. The CDR3 DNA reads as TGTGCCAGCAGCCAACCTCTGGACGGAGGCTATGGCTACACCTTC.

The chain uses TRBV7-8 and TRBJ2-2; D could derive from TRBD1 or TRBD2 (5 bases each). Germline V gene sequence: CDR1 SGHVS, CDR2 FQNEAQ. The V and J ends lost 8 bases and 5 bases respectively, with 18 bases between them. The CDR3 covers 15 residues. The CDR3 coding sequence is TGTGCCAGCCCTCCTCGGGGCAGGCATACCGGGGAGCTGTTTTTT. Encoded protein: CASPPRGRHTGELFF.

This clone was detected only a few times. The rearrangement links TRBV2 to TRBJ2-5; 9 nucleotides align to TRBD1. Germline V lookup: CDR1 SNHLY, CDR2 FYNNEI. The V segment lost 6 bases and the J segment 5 bases; nucleotides outside the gene matches: 10. This CDR3 is built from 15 residues. This chain's CDR3 is CASRLQGAIGETQYF. The CDR3 nucleotides read TGTGCCAGCAGGCTACAGGGGGCAATAGGGGAGACCCAGTACTTC.

V and J are TRBV6-5 and TRBJ2-7; 9 nucleotides align to TRBD2. Per germline, CDR1 MNHEY and CDR2 SVGAGI. V dropped 6 bases and J dropped 2; count of bases not matched to a gene: 8. This CDR3 comprises 15 residues. The CDR3 sequence is CASRLLTSGAYEQYF. CDR3 in DNA: TGTGCCAGCAGATTACTGACTAGCGGTGCCTACGAGCAGTACTTC.

V and J are TRBV4-3 and TRBJ2-1; D is unclear. CDR1 is LGHNA, CDR2 YSLEER, per germline. The V end lost 4 bases, the J end lost 0 bases, and 10 bases lay between the germline ends. The CDR3 loop spans 15 amino acids. This CDR3 is CASSRAQSSYNEQFF. The CDR3 region has the DNA TGCGCCAGCAGCCGCGCCCAGAGCTCCTACAATGAGCAGTTCTTC.

The rearrangement uses TRBV2 and TRBJ2-3; TRBD2 matches 13 bases. V was pared by 5 bases and J by 0 bases, with 14 bases of the junction left unmatched. The CDR3 is 20 amino acids. Germline V gene data show CDR1 as SNHLY and CDR2 as FYNNEI. CDR3 protein: CASSYPGRTSGSVSTDTQYF. The CDR3 DNA reads as TGTGCCAGCAGTTACCCCGGACGGACTAGCGGGAGTGTCAGCACAGATACGCAGTATTTT.